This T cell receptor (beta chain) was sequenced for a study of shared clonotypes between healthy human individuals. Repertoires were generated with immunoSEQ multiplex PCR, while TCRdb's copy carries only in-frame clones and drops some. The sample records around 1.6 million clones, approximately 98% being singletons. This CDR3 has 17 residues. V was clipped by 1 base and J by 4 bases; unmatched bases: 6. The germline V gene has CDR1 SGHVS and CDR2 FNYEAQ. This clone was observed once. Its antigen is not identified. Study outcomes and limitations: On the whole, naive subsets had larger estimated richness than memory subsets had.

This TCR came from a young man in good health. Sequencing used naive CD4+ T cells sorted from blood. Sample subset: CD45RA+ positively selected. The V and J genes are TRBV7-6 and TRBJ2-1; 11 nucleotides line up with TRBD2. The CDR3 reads CASSLEPGLADYNEQFF. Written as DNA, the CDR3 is TGTGCCAGCAGCTTAGAGCCGGGACTAGCGGATTACAATGAGCAGTTCTTC.